The 11 T cell receptor beta chains in this list originate from one sample, sequenced in a study of cytomegalovirus exposure and HLA in healthy donors. Sequencing used immunoSEQ multiplex PCR; TCRdb keeps in-frame clones, though not all of them. The sample includes some 200,000 clones, roughly four fifths of them seen just once. Sequenced material: PBMCs. The origin of the receptors is a woman aged 18-35 years in good health and CMV-seropositive.

This chain uses TRBV4-1 with TRBJ1-1, with no clear D. Trimming shortened V by 5 bases and J by 10 bases, and 20 bases separated the two germline ends. The CDR3 covers 14 residues. Per germline, CDR1 MGHRA and CDR2 YSYEKL. The CDR3 spells CASSEPMRFEGAFF. The DNA of the CDR3 is TGCGCCAGCAGCGAACCCATGAGGTTTGAGGGAGCTTTCTTT.

The CDR3 sequence: CASREAGRSQYF. The CDR3 coding sequence is TGTGCCAGCAGGGAAGCGGGGCGGTCGCAGTATTTT. V is TRBV14 and J is TRBJ2-3; 7 positions agree with TRBD2. Per germline, CDR1 SGHDN and CDR2 FVKESK. With 6 bases clipped from V and 10 bases from J, the junction kept 7 bases outside the gene matches. CDR3 length: 12 residues.

On this clone itself: Other nucleotide sequences from this sample produce the same CDR3. The J gene is TRBJ1-2, the V gene TRBV6-5; no reliable D call. This CDR3 is built from 12 residues. Trimming removed 6 bases from V and 4 bases from J, with 9 bases in between. Per the germline V gene, CDR1 is MNHEY and CDR2 is SVGAGI. CDR3 sequence (DNA): TGTGCCAGCAGCCCGGGTGGCTATGGCTACACCTTC. Amino acid sequence: CASSPGGYGYTF.

This chain connects TRBV28 to TRBJ2-5, with 10 bases lining up with TRBD1. Trimming cost V 2 bases and J 4 bases; bases outside gene matches: 1. There are 14 residues in the CDR3. Per the germline V gene, CDR1 is MDHEN and CDR2 is SYDVKM. The CDR3: CASSLGQGGETQYF. Written as DNA, the CDR3 is TGTGCCAGCAGTTTAGGACAGGGGGGAGAGACCCAGTACTTC.

This chain connects TRBV4-3 to TRBJ1-4, with 9 bases lining up with TRBD1. This CDR3 is 16 amino acids long. After removal of 4 bases from V and 4 bases from J, the junction contained 7 bases not matched to a gene. Germline CDR1 and CDR2: LGHNA and YSLEER. Here the CDR3 reads CASSPTGGADNEKLFF. CDR3 nucleotide sequence: TGCGCCAGCAGCCCAACAGGGGGCGCGGATAATGAAAAACTGTTTTTT.

V usage is TRBV6-4 and J usage is TRBJ2-3; the match to TRBD2 covers 12 bases. The CDR3 is 15 amino acids. CDR1 and CDR2 (germline): MRHNA, SNTAGT. V lost 7 bases, J lost 6 bases, and 8 bases stayed unmatched. CDR3 nucleotides: TGTGCCAGCACTCTAGCGGGGGGGCCGAGGGATACGCAGTATTTT. Translation gives CASTLAGGPRDTQYF.

The CDR3 protein is CASSPPGGIGYEQYF. CDR3 DNA sequence: TGTGCCAGCAGCCCCCCCGGAGGAATTGGGTACGAGCAGTACTTC. The V gene is TRBV7-8, the J gene TRBJ2-7, with D possibly matching TRBD2 (5 bases). V lost 5 bases and J 4 bases, leaving 18 bases between the germline ends. This CDR3 is built from 15 residues. CDR1 and CDR2 from the germline V gene are SGHVS and FQNEAQ.

The chain uses TRBV6-5 and TRBJ2-5; tentatively, D is TRBD2 (5 bases). CDR3 length: 15 residues. CDR1 and CDR2 from the germline V gene are MNHEY and SVGAGI. V lost 6 bases and J 7 bases, leaving 21 bases between the germline ends. The CDR3 is CASRQLQVDRGTQYF. The CDR3 nucleotides read TGTGCCAGCAGACAACTACAAGTTGACCGGGGGACCCAGTACTTC.

The V gene is TRBV6-1, the J gene TRBJ2-7, with D unresolved. There are 12 residues in the CDR3. Germline values: CDR1 MNHNS, CDR2 SASEGT. The V and J ends lost 2 bases and 4 bases respectively, with 6 bases between them. The CDR3 DNA is TGTGCCAGCAGTGAACGCGGATACGAGCAGTACTTC. Translated: CASSERGYEQYF.

This clone was recorded a few times. One junction end does not reproduce the germline sequence, and a read error may be involved. This chain links TRBV14 with TRBJ2-7, with D unclear. The CDR3 loop spans 10 amino acids. Germline V lookup: CDR1 SGHDN, CDR2 FVKESK. The CDR3 DNA reads as TGTGCCAGCGCACCATGGGCAGAGTGCTTC. Residues: CASAPWAECF. Supplemented by reference TRBV14 and TRBJ2-7, the full variable domain reads EAGVTQFPSHSVIEKGQTVTLRCDPISGHDNLYWYRRVMGKEIKFLLHFVKESKQDESGMPNNRFLAERTGGTYSTLKVQPAELEDSGVYFCASAPWAECFGPGTRLTVT.

The chain combines TRBV11-1 with TRBJ1-1; TRBD1 agrees at 9 bases. The germline V gene encodes CDR1 SGHAT and CDR2 FQDESV (reference sequence). CDR3 size: 15 residues. The trim removed 5 bases at V and 4 bases at J, leaving 8 bases unmatched. The DNA for the CDR3 is TGTGCCAGCAGCCTCGAACAGGGGGCGGGCACTGAAGCTTTCTTT. Translation gives CASSLEQGAGTEAFF.